This TCR beta chain is drawn from a study of blood T cell repertoires in COVID-19 (dated by TCRdb to the early 2020s). Regarding the study in general: Samples covering the acute and convalescent phases of COVID-19 were provided by collaborators in the United States, Italy and Spain. The prospective study material was composed of cDNA or gDNA derived from T cells, B-cell-depleted T cells, or PBMCs. The dataset comprised deeply sampled blood TCRbeta repertoires from subjects exposed to, actively infected with, or recovered from COVID-19. The repertoires were released in a freely available public database meant as a resource for research on the immune response to SARS-CoV-2. Samples were obtained from the ongoing ImmuneRACE study (first 160 participants) and from approximately 1,200 subjects provided by 6 global collaborators. A de-identified subject ID, COVID-19 status, age in years and sex were almost always included in the sample metadata. HLA class I and class II types, where available, came from metadata supplied by the sample provider rather than from assay-based typing. Overall study results and their limits: The amount of clinical and demographic metadata varied by source and participant and was provided uncurated.

Each collaborating institution followed its own protocols to collect whole blood in K2EDTA tubes. For TCRbeta analysis, collaborators shipped samples as frozen whole blood, isolated PBMCs, or DNA extracted from either of those sample types. As regards this clone: No cognate antigen has been identified for it. No base quality values were provided; no much bigger clone lies one nucleotide off.

TCRbeta CDR3 regions were amplified from genomic DNA by means of the immunoSEQ Assay, a bias-controlled multiplex PCR. Concerning the study's data processing: The number of nucleated cells in each sample was estimated by amplification of reference gene primers within the assay. To quantify the absolute abundance of each unique TCRbeta CDR3 rearrangement, sequence reads were collapsed and filtered. Productive Simpson clonality was computed per sample as the square root of Simpson's diversity index over productive rearrangements. The table comes from immuneACCESS by way of TCRdb, which keeps in-frame sequences with V and J called. Part of the clones is missing from these tables; in studies checked, under half for an unresolved V gene and the rest for unknown reasons. D and trimming were read from the DNA, whereas the V and J calls and clone size are those reported in that table. The sample has 37,000 or so clones on record, around 80% of them singletons. The ten largest clones capture 33% of the sample.

V gives up 5 bases and J gives up 5 bases, and the segment between their germline ends measures 12 bases. Taken from the germline V gene (reference sequence), the CDR1 and CDR2 loops are SEHNR and FQNEAQ. Taken from cysteine to phenylalanine, the CDR3 has 14 residues. Of the read, only the CDR3 DNA is kept; its 42 bases are in frame from base 1. The sequence derives from a man aged 60-69 years with acute or convalescent COVID-19. Sequencing was performed on peripheral blood. This chain joins TRBV7-9 to TRBJ2-2; no D gene can be assigned with confidence. The DNA sequence follows: TGTGCCAGCAGCCCCCGACTCCGGACCGGGGAGCTGTTTTTT. The translation is CASSPRLRTGELFF.